This TCR beta chain appears in the sequencing data of a study of OX40 agonist ivuxolimab in advanced cancers. For the study at large: Patients received the agonistic anti-OX40 (CD134) antibody ivuxolimab. While on treatment, patients had intravenous ivuxolimab at 0.01 to 10 mg/kg every 2 weeks.

Broader study findings: Undetermined was the antigen specificity of the expanded peripheral T cells. With doses of 0.1-3.0 mg/kg, partial responders showed among the lowest clonal expansion.

Generated by immunoSEQ multiplex PCR, the TCRdb table keeps only in-frame clones and is missing some. The profile shows roughly 70,000 clones, around 89% of them singletons. As concerns this clone: Its target is unknown.

The V end was cut by 7 bases, the J end by 3 bases, with 10 bases between. CDR1 and CDR2 (germline): LNHDA, SQIVND (reference sequence). This CDR3 has 13 amino acids. Sequenced material: CD4+ or CD8+ T cells sorted from blood, taken in a trial of the OX40 agonist ivuxolimab. The J gene is TRBJ1-5, the V gene TRBV19; the D gene is possibly TRBD1 (5 bases). The receptor was derived from an adult with an advanced solid tumor such as melanoma, head and neck, liver or kidney cancer. CDR3 sequence reads: CASTGGFNQPQHF. In DNA form, the CDR3 reads TGTGCCAGTACCGGGGGGTTCAATCAGCCCCAGCATTTT.